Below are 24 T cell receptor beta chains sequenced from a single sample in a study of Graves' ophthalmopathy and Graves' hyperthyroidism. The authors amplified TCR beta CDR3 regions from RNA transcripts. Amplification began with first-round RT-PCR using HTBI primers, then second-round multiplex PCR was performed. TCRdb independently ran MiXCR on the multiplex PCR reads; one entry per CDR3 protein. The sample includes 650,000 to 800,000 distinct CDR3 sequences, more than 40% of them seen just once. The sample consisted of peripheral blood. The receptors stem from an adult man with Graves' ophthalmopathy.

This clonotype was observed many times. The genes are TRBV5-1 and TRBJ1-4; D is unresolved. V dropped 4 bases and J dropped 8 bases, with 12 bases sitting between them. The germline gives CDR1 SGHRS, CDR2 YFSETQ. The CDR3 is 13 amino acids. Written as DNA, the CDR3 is TGCGCCAGCAGCAGTGCCGAGAGGGAAAAACTGTTTTTT. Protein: CASSSAEREKLFF.

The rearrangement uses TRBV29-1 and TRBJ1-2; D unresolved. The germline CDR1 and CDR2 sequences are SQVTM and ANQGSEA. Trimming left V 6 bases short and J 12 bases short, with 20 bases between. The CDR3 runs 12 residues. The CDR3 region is CSVARGDSGNTF. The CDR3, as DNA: TGCAGCGTGGCCCGTGGCGACTCTGGAAACACCTTC.

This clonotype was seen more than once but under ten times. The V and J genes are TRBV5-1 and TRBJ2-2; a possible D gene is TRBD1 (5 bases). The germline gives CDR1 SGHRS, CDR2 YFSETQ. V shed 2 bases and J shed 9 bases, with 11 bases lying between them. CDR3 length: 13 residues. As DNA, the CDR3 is TGCGCCAGCAGCTTCAATTCAGGGAGGGAGCTGTTTTTT. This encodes CASSFNSGRELFF. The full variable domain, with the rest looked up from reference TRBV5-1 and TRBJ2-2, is KAGVTQTPRYLIKTRGQQVTLSCSPISGHRSVSWYQQTPGQGLQFLFEYFSETQRNKGNFPGRFSGRQFSNSRSEMNVSTLELGDSALYLCASSFNSGRELFFGEGSRLTVL.

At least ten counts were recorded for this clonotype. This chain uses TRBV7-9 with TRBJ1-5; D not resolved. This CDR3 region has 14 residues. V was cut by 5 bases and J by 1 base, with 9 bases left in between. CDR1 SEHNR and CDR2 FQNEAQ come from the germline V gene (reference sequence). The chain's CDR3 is CASSKDGSNQPQHF. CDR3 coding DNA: TGTGCCAGCAGCAAGGACGGGAGCAATCAGCCCCAGCATTTT.

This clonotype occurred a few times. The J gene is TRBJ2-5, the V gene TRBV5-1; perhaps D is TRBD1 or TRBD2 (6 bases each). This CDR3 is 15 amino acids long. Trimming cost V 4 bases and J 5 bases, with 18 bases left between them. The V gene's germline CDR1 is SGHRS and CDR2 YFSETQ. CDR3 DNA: TGCGCCAGCAGCACGGGGGCCTCGGGCGGGGAGACCCAGTACTTC. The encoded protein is CASSTGASGGETQYF. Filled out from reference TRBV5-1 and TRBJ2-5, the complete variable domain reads KAGVTQTPRYLIKTRGQQVTLSCSPISGHRSVSWYQQTPGQGLQFLFEYFSETQRNKGNFPGRFSGRQFSNSRSEMNVSTLELGDSALYLCASSTGASGGETQYFGPGTRLLVL.

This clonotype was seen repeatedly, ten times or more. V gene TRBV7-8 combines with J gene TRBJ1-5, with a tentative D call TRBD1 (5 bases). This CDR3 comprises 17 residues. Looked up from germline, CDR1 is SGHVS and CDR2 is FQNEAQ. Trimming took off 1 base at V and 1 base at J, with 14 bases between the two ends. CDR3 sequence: CASSLDGGSESNQPQHF. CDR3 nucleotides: TGTGCCAGCAGCTTAGACGGGGGGAGTGAAAGCAATCAGCCCCAGCATTTT.

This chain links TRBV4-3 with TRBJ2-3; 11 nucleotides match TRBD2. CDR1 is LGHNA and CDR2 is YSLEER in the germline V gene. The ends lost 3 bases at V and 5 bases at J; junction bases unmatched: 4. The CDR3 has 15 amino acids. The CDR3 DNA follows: TGCGCCAGCAGCCATAGCGGGGGGGCGGGAGATACGCAGTATTTT. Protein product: CASSHSGGAGDTQYF.

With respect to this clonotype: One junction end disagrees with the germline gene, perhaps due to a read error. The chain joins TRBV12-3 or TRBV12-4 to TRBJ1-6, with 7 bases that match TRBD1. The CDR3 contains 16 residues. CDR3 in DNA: TGTGCCAGCAGTTTACGACAGGGCTCCTATAATCCACCCCTCCACTTT. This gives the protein CASSLRQGSYNPPLHF.

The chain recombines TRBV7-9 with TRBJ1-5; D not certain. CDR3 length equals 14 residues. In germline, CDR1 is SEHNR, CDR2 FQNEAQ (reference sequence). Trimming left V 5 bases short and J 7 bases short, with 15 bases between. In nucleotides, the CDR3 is TGTGCCAGCAGCCCCAGCCCGGGAGGGCAGCCCCAGCATTTT. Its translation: CASSPSPGGQPQHF.

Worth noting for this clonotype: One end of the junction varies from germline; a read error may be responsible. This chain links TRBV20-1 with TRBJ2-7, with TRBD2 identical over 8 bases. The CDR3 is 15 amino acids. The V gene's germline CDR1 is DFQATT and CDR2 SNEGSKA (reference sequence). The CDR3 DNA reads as TGCAGTGCTAGAGATTGGTCTGGACTAGCCTACGAGCATTACTTC. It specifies CSARDWSGLAYEHYF.

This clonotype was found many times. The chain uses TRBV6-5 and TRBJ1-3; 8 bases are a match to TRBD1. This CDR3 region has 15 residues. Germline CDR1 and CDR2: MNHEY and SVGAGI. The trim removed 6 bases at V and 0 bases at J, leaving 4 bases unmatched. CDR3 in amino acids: CASRRDRNSGNTIYF. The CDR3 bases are TGTGCCAGCAGGCGGGACAGGAACTCTGGAAACACCATATATTTT.

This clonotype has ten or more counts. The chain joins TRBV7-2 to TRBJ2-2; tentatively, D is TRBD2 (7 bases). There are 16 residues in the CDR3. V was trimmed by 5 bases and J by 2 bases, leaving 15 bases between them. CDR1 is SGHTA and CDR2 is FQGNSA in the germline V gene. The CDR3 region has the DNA TGTGCCAGCAGCCCCGTTGGGGGGGCCAACACCGGGGAGCTGTTTTTT. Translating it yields CASSPVGGANTGELFF.

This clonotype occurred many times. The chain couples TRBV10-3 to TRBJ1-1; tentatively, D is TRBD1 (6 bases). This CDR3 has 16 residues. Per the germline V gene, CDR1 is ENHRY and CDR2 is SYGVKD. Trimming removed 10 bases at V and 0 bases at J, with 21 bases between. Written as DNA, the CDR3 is TGTGCCACCCGGGGGGGCGAGGGGTACGTGAACACTGAAGCTTTCTTT. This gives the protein CATRGGEGYVNTEAFF.

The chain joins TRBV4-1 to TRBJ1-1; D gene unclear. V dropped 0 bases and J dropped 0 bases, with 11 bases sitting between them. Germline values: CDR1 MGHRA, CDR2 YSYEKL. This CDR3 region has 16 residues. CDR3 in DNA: TGCGCCAGCAGCCAAGATCTTTGGGGATTGAACACTGAAGCTTTCTTT. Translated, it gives CASSQDLWGLNTEAFF.

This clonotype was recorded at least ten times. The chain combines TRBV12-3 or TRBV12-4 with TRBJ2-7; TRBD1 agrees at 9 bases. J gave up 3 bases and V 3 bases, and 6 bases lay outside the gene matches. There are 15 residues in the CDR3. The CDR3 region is CASSFPGQGIYEQYF. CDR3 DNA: TGTGCCAGCAGTTTCCCGGGACAGGGAATCTACGAGCAGTACTTC.

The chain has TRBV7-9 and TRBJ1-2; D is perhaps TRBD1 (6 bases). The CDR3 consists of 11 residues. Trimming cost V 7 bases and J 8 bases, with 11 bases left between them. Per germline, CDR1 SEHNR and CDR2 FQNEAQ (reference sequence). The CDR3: CASNRAGGYTF. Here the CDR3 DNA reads TGTGCCAGCAACAGGGCTGGGGGCTACACCTTC.

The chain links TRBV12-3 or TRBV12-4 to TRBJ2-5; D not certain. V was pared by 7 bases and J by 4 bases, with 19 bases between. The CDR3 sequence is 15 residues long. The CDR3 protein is CASNPSDHWGETQYF. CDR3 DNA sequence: TGTGCCAGCAACCCAAGTGACCATTGGGGAGAGACCCAGTACTTC.

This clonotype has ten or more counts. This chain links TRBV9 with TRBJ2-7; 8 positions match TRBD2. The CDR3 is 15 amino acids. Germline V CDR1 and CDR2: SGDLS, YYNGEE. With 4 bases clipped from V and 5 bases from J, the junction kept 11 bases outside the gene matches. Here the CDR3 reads CASSPAGVTGHEQYF. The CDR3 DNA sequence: TGTGCCAGCAGCCCAGCGGGAGTCACGGGTCACGAGCAGTACTTC.

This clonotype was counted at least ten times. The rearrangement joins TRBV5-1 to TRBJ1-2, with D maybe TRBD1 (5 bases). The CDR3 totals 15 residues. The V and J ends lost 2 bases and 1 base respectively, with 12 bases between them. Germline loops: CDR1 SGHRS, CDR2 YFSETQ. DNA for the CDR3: TGCGCCAGCAGCTTCGAGGGGCGGGTTAACTATGGCTACACCTTC. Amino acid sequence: CASSFEGRVNYGYTF.

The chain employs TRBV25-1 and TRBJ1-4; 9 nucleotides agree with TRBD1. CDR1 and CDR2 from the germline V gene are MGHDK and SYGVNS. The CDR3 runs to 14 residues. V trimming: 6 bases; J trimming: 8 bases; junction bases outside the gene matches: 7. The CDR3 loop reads CASRDRGRGEKLFF. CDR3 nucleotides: TGTGCCAGCAGGGACAGGGGCCGAGGGGAAAAACTGTTTTTT.

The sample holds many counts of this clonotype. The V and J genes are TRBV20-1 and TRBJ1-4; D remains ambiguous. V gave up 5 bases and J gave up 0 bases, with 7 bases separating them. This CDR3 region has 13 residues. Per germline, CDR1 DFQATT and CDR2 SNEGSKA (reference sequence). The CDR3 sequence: CSAAAATNEKLFF. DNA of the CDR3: TGCAGTGCTGCGGCGGCAACTAATGAAAAACTGTTTTTT.

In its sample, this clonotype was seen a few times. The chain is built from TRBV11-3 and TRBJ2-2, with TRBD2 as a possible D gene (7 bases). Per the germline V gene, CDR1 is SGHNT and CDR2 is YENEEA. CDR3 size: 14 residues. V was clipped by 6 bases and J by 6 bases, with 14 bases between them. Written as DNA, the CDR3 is TGTGCCAGCAGTCAAACAGGGAGGGCCGGGGAGCTGTTTTTT. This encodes CASSQTGRAGELFF.

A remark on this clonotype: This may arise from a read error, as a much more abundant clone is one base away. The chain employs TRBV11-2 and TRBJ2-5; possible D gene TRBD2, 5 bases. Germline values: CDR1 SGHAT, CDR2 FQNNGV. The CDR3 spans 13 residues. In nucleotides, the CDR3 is TGTGCCTGCAGCACTAGTTACTCAGAGACCCAGTACTTC. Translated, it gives CACSTSYSETQYF.

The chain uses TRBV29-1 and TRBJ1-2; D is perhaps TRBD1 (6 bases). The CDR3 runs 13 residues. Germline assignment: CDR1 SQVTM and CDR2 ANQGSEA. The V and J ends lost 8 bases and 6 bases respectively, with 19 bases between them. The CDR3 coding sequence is TGCAGCCTTAGTGGGGGCTGGGGCAATGGCTACACCTTC. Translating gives CSLSGGWGNGYTF.